Listed below are T cell receptor beta chains from one sample, sequenced in a study of long-term antiretroviral therapy in people with HIV. Profiling relied on immunoSEQ multiplex PCR, and the TCRdb table lists in-frame clones only, not all of them. The repertoire holds about 25,000 clones, with roughly 85% as singletons. Source: unsorted PBMCs, taken 1.2 years after starting antiretroviral therapy. These receptors were obtained from a man aged 45-60 years with HIV. Each CDR3 is given with its conserved first and last residue. D genes are given only for firm matches. The size entry is marked missing in some rows and otherwise reads once, few, many or a size class.

D	V	size	J	DNA	CDR3
NA	TRBV28	NA	TRBJ1-6	TGTGCCAGCAGGGACGATAATTCACCCCTCCACTTT	CASRDDNSPLHF
NA	TRBV28	NA	TRBJ1-4	TGTGCCAGCAGTCGGGCGGGGGCTAATGAAAAACTGTTTTTT	CASSRAGANEKLFF
NA	TRBV27	NA	TRBJ1-2	TGTGCCAGCAGTACAATCGACAGCGGGTCGAGTGGCTACACCTTC	CASSTIDSGSSGYTF
TRBD1	TRBV28	NA	TRBJ2-7	TGTGCCAGCAGCCGTCGTTTTGGGACAGGGGACTACGAGCAGTACTTC	CASSRRFGTGDYEQYF
NA	TRBV10-3	NA	TRBJ1-2	TGTGCCATCAGTGAGACAGGGCGCAATGGCTACACCTTC	CAISETGRNGYTF
NA	TRBV11-2	NA	TRBJ1-5	TGTGCCAGCAGCCTCAACCTGAATTTGCTCCAGCATTTT	CASSLNLNLLQHF
NA	TRBV29-1	NA	TRBJ1-2	TGCAGCGTTGAATCTATGGACAGCCCTAACTATGGCTACACCTTC	CSVESMDSPNYGYTF
TRBD2	TRBV6-6	NA	TRBJ2-1	TGTGCCAGCAGTTACCGAAGCGGGGGCCAGGATGAGCAGTTCTTC	CASSYRSGGQDEQFF
NA	TRBV9	few	TRBJ2-1	TGTGCCAGCAGCACCCGACAGGTCAATGAGCAGTTCTTC	CASSTRQVNEQFF
NA	TRBV28	NA	TRBJ1-5	TGTGCCAGCAGTTTAAGGGAGGATACGGTCAATCAGCCCCAGCATTTT	CASSLREDTVNQPQHF
NA	TRBV7-9	NA	TRBJ1-1	TGTGCCAGCAGCCTGCCAGGGGAGAACACTGAAGCTTTCTTT	CASSLPGENTEAFF
NA	TRBV5-4	NA	TRBJ1-1	TGTGCCAGCAGCTGGGGGTTGGACACTGAAGCTTTCTTT	CASSWGLDTEAFF
NA	TRBV30	NA	TRBJ1-4	TGTAGGGGCCGGGACGGAAAACTGTTTTTT	CRGRDGKLFF
TRBD2	TRBV5-8	NA	TRBJ2-1	TGTGCCACCCTTTATTCGGCGATGAGACTAGCGGGGGGCAATGAGCAGTTCTTC	CATLYSAMRLAGGNEQFF
NA	TRBV7-8	NA	TRBJ2-3	TGTGCCAGCAGCTTAGGACTGACGGGTTTTGATACGCAGTATTTT	CASSLGLTGFDTQYF
NA	TRBV7-6	NA	TRBJ2-7	TGTGCCAGCAGCTCACTGGGCGAGTCCTACGAGCAGTACTTC	CASSSLGESYEQYF
NA	TRBV18	NA	TRBJ1-1	TGTGCCAGCTCACCCTCTCAGGGAAGGGACACTGAAGCTTTCTTT	CASSPSQGRDTEAFF
NA	TRBV7-2	NA	TRBJ2-2	TGTGCCAGCAGCTTAGGACGGGGGACGAACACCGGGGAGCTGTTTTTT	CASSLGRGTNTGELFF
NA	TRBV7-2	NA	TRBJ2-2	TGTGCCAGCAGCTTAAGAGGTAGCACCAACACCGGGGAGCTGTTTTTT	CASSLRGSTNTGELFF
NA	TRBV6-5	once	TRBJ1-6	TGTGCCAGCAGTTACAGGGGAGGGACCCTCCACTTT	CASSYRGGTLHF
NA	TRBV28	NA	TRBJ2-6	TGTGCCAGCAGTTTATTCGGCTCTGGGGCCAACGTCCTGACTTTC	CASSLFGSGANVLTF
TRBD1	TRBV4-1	NA	TRBJ1-2	TGCGCCAGCAGCCAAGGACAGGGGCCTAACTATGGCTACACCTTC	CASSQGQGPNYGYTF
NA	TRBV27	NA	TRBJ1-2	TGTGCCAGCAGTTTAGATAGGGTAAACTATGGCTACACCTTC	CASSLDRVNYGYTF
NA	TRBV27	NA	TRBJ2-7	TGTGCCAGCAGTTTATCCTACGAGCAGTACTTC	CASSLSYEQYF
NA	TRBV9	few	TRBJ1-4	TGTGCCAGCAGCGCCACGGCGCCTACAGCAAAACTGTTTTTT	CASSATAPTAKLFF
NA	TRBV28	NA	TRBJ1-1	TGTGCCAGCAGTTTGCGGGGGGCCCTGACCGAAGCTTTCTTT	CASSLRGALTEAFF